This is a list of T cell receptor beta chains from one sample in a study of T cell changes during pregnancy in multiple sclerosis. Repertoires were generated with immunoSEQ multiplex PCR, while TCRdb's copy carries only in-frame clones and drops some. The sample yields roughly 99,000 clones, approximately 90% seen once. The specimen comprised peripheral blood, sampled after pregnancy. The source of these receptors is a female donor in good health, enrolled as a control in a pregnancy study. The CDR3 runs from the conserved cysteine through the conserved F or W. Each record gives: V gene, D gene, J gene, CDR3 DNA, CDR3 protein. The D gene is left open where the match is weak.

TRBV28	TRBD1	TRBJ1-4	TGTGCCAGCAGGCCGACACAGGGGAATGGAGAAAAACTGTTTTTT	CASRPTQGNGEKLFF
TRBV28	.	TRBJ1-2	TGTGCCAGCAGTCCACTTAACTATGGCTACACCTTC	CASSPLNYGYTF
TRBV7-6	.	TRBJ2-1	TGTGCCAGCAGCGGGGCCAATGAGCAGTTCTTC	CASSGANEQFF
TRBV6-1	TRBD2	TRBJ2-1	TGTGCCAGCAGTCTACTAGCGGGGGACAATGAGCAGTTCTTC	CASSLLAGDNEQFF
TRBV7-8	.	TRBJ2-7	TGTGCCAGCAGCCGACTAGTGAAGGTCCACGAGCAGTACTTC	CASSRLVKVHEQYF
TRBV7-8	TRBD1	TRBJ1-2	TGTGCCAGCAGCCCCAGGGGGGACTATGGCTACACCTTC	CASSPRGDYGYTF
TRBV5-1	TRBD1	TRBJ2-3	TGCGCCAGCAGCTTGGACGGACAGGGCTCAGATACGCAGTATTTT	CASSLDGQGSDTQYF
TRBV30	.	TRBJ2-5	TGTGCCTGGTCCCGGGGAAACCAAGAGACCCAGTACTTC	CAWSRGNQETQYF
TRBV19	.	TRBJ2-7	TGTGCCAGTAGCCAAGGAGCCTTCGACGAGCAGTACTTC	CASSQGAFDEQYF
TRBV6-1	.	TRBJ1-3	TGTGCCAGCTGGAGCTCTGGAAACACCATATATTTT	CASWSSGNTIYF
TRBV30	TRBD1	TRBJ1-3	TGTGCCTGGAAGGGACAGTTTTTGGAAAACACCATATATTTT	CAWKGQFLENTIYF
TRBV28	.	TRBJ1-3	TGTGCCAGCAACCGGGGGGGTGACACCATATATTTT	CASNRGGDTIYF
TRBV28	.	TRBJ1-5	TGTGCCAGCAGCCACCTTTTACAGCGCAATCAGCCCCAGCATTTT	CASSHLLQRNQPQHF
TRBV7-2	.	TRBJ2-5	TGTGCCAGCAGCTTGGGTGGGCTCCAAGAGACCCAGTACTTC	CASSLGGLQETQYF
TRBV29-1	TRBD1	TRBJ2-7	TGCAGCGTTGAAGACGGAAGACAGGGCTCCTACGAGCAGTACTTC	CSVEDGRQGSYEQYF
TRBV29-1	TRBD2	TRBJ2-7	TGCAGCGTTGAAGCTAGCGGGAGCCCCAACTACTACGAGCAGTACTTC	CSVEASGSPNYYEQYF